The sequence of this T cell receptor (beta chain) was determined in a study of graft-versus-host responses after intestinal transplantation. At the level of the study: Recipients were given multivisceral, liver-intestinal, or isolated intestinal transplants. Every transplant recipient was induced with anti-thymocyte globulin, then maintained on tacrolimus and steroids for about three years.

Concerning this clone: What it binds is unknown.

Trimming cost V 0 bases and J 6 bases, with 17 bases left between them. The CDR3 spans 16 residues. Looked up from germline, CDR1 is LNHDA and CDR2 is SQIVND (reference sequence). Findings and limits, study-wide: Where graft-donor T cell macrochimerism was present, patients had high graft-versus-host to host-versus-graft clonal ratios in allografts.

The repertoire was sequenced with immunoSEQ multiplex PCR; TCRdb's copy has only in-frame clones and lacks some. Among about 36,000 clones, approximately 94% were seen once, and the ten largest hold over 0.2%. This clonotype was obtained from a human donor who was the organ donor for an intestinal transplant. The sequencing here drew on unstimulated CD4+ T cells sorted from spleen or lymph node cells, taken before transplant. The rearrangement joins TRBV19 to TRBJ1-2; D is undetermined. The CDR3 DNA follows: TGTGCCAGTAGTATAGATCTCGGGTCCAAACCGGATGGCTACACCTTC. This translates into CASSIDLGSKPDGYTF.